This T cell receptor beta chain was identified in a study of shared clonotypes between healthy human individuals. Germline CDR1 and CDR2: SGHRS and YFSETQ. The CDR3 totals 17 residues. After removal of 0 bases from V and 5 bases from J, the junction contained 10 bases not matched to a gene. Sequencing was performed with immunoSEQ multiplex PCR; in TCRdb, only in-frame clones are kept and a portion is missing. The repertoire holds around 1.9 million clones, roughly 91% seen once, with approximately 1.7% in the top ten. Naive CD8 cells lacked CD45RO, underwent positive selection for CCR7 and left out terminally differentiated effector memory CD45RA+ cells.

Sequenced material: naive CD8+ T cells from PBMCs. The chain combines TRBV5-1 with TRBJ2-2; 7 bases fit TRBD2. The receptor was derived from a man between 18 and 29 years old in good health. Some clones in this sample may be carry-over from other donors' samples. The CDR3 reads CASSLEAAGVDTGELFF. The CDR3 bases are TGCGCCAGCAGCTTGGAAGCGGCGGGAGTAGATACCGGGGAGCTGTTTTTT.